This T cell receptor beta chain was found in a study of T-cell memory formation after mild COVID-19. V was clipped by 3 bases and J by 7 bases, with 13 bases between them. This CDR3 comprises 15 residues. Germline CDR1 reads MNHEY; CDR2 reads SMNVEV (reference sequence). This clonotype turned up a few times. Its antigen is currently unknown. Study results and limitations: Prior to infection, memory already included some responding clones, suggesting cross-reactive memory joined.

Via MiXCR, TCRdb re-called the 5' RACE reads, giving one row per CDR3 protein. The sample includes approximately 250,000 distinct CDR3 sequences, 15% to 20% of them seen just once. The sample taken for sequencing was PBMCs or a T cell subset sorted from them (not recorded which). The receptor was derived from a man aged 18 to 29 who had mild COVID-19 (a few samples of this study predate the infection). Cell type and time point are not known. The genes are TRBV27 and TRBJ1-6; D is unresolved. Here the CDR3 reads CASSFLPYGNSPLHF. DNA of the CDR3: TGTGCCAGCAGTTTCCTGCCCTACGGCAATTCACCCCTCCACTTT.